This TCR beta chain originates from a study of blood T cell repertoires in COVID-19. The wider study: Sites across the United States, Italy and Spain contributed samples from acute and convalescent COVID-19.

Source study methods: It was from reference gene primer amplification that nucleated cell counts were estimated. Clones were read by immunoSEQ multiplex PCR, and TCRdb kept only the in-frame ones, dropping some. V and J calls and clone size are as listed in that table; D and trimming were resolved from the DNA. The table has fewer than 300,000 clones, about four fifths seen once. The germline CDR1 and CDR2 sequences are LNHNV and YYDKDF (reference sequence). This CDR3 is 15 amino acids long. Deletions cut 1 base from V and 5 bases from J, with 14 bases between. The chain combines TRBV15 with TRBJ2-5; maybe TRBD1 (6 bases). The TCR sequence derives from a woman aged 18-29 years with acute or convalescent COVID-19. The sample consisted of peripheral blood. CDR3: CATSRAGQRGETQYF. CDR3 nucleotide sequence: TGTGCCACCAGCAGAGCGGGCCAAAGGGGGGAGACCCAGTACTTC.